This T cell receptor beta chain was sequenced in a study of control samples from healthy donors and cancer patients. Trimming stripped 2 bases from V and 5 bases from J, with 10 bases between. Germline assignment: CDR1 KGHSH and CDR2 LQKENI. This CDR3 has 14 amino acids. Data came from immunoSEQ multiplex PCR; TCRdb stores just in-frame clones and leaves some out. The sample holds 40,000 to 55,000 clones, 80% to 95% seen once. The specimen sequenced was PBMCs. The rearrangement uses TRBV18 and TRBJ1-5, with D perhaps TRBD1 (6 bases). This clonotype was obtained from a woman aged 40 to 50 with head and neck cancer. The CDR3 spells CASSPGRGHQPQHF. Written as DNA, the CDR3 is TGTGCCAGCTCACCAGGCAGGGGTCATCAGCCCCAGCATTTT.